Following are 13 T cell receptor beta chains from one sample sequenced in a study of cytomegalovirus exposure and HLA in healthy donors. Sequencing used immunoSEQ multiplex PCR; TCRdb keeps in-frame clones, though not all of them. Of about 58,000 clones listed, roughly nine tenths are singletons. The sequencing input was PBMCs. All receptors derive from a man younger than 35 in good health and CMV-seronegative.

V and J are TRBV6-5 and TRBJ1-1; 7 bases line up with TRBD1. CDR1 and CDR2 from the germline V gene are MNHEY and SVGAGI. V lost 5 bases and J lost 2; bases outside the gene matches: 5. The CDR3 is made up of 14 amino acids. The CDR3 sequence is CASSEDRVNTEAFF. CDR3 in DNA: TGTGCCAGCAGTGAAGACAGGGTAAACACTGAAGCTTTCTTT.

This sequence joins TRBV6-6 and TRBJ1-5; D is unclear. The CDR3 contains 14 residues. Germline assignment: CDR1 MNHNY and CDR2 SVGAGI (reference sequence). V was cut by 2 bases and J by 3 bases, with 8 bases left in between. The CDR3 protein is CASSYVGLNQPQHF. CDR3 coding DNA: TGTGCCAGCAGTTACGTCGGACTCAATCAGCCCCAGCATTTT.

The CDR3 nucleotides read TGTGCCAGCAGCCCCGGACAGGGAAAAGAAGCTTTCTTT. Its protein is CASSPGQGKEAFF. The chain recombines TRBV13 with TRBJ1-1; 8 bases agree with TRBD1. Trimming took 5 bases from V and 8 from J; bases not matched to a gene: 7. Germline V CDR1 and CDR2: PRHDT, FYEKMQ (reference sequence). This CDR3 comprises 13 residues. Based on the CDR3 plus reference TRBV13 and TRBJ1-1, the full variable domain is AAGVIQSPRHLIKEKRETATLKCYPIPRHDTVYWYQQGPGQDPQFLISFYEKMQSDKGSIPDRFSAQQFSDYHSELNMSSLELGDSALYFCASSPGQGKEAFFGQGTRLTVV.

This clone was seen a single time. J is TRBJ1-2 and V is TRBV5-4, with 8 bases lining up with TRBD1. Germline trimming cut 4 bases from V and 3 bases from J; bases unmatched to any gene: 8. The CDR3 consists of 15 residues. Germline V CDR1 and CDR2: SGHNT, YYREEE (reference sequence). The CDR3 region is CASSHNDRGHYGYTF. CDR3 nucleotide sequence: TGTGCCAGCAGCCATAACGACAGGGGACACTATGGCTACACCTTC.

The rearrangement links TRBV9 to TRBJ2-7, with 10 nucleotides matching TRBD2. V dropped 4 bases and J dropped 6; count of bases not matched to a gene: 10. The germline V gene has CDR1 SGDLS and CDR2 YYNGEE. The CDR3 is 15 residues long. The CDR3 DNA follows: TGTGCCAGCAGCTCCCAGCGGGAGGGAGGGGGCGAGCAGTACTTC. This encodes CASSSQREGGGEQYF.

This sequence joins TRBV28 and TRBJ2-7, with 8 bases identical to TRBD2. V gave up 6 bases and J gave up 1 base; unmatched junction bases: 8. This CDR3 region has 15 residues. Germline V lookup: CDR1 MDHEN, CDR2 SYDVKM. DNA of the CDR3: TGTGCCAGCAGCCCGGGGGGGGGAGAATCCTACGAGCAGTACTTC. It specifies CASSPGGGESYEQYF.

A few counts support this clone. The chain recombines TRBV19 with TRBJ1-5, with a weak D call TRBD1 (6 bases). V lost 3 bases to trimming and J lost 6 bases, with 15 bases between them. Germline V gene sequence: CDR1 LNHDA, CDR2 SQIVND (reference sequence). The length of the CDR3 is 15 residues. CDR3 in amino acids: CASSMDSAWGQPQHF. DNA for the CDR3: TGTGCCAGTAGTATGGACAGTGCGTGGGGTCAGCCCCAGCATTTT.

Here the CDR3 reads CASQTGNTEAFF. CDR3 nucleotide sequence: TGTGCCAGCCAAACTGGTAACACTGAAGCTTTCTTT. V usage is TRBV28 and J usage is TRBJ1-1; no firm D call. CDR3 length: 12 residues. Trimming removed 8 bases at V and 2 bases at J, with 9 bases between. The germline V gene encodes CDR1 MDHEN and CDR2 SYDVKM.

The chain uses TRBV25-1 and TRBJ2-3, with TRBD2 matching 8 bases. This CDR3 is 16 amino acids long. CDR1 MGHDK and CDR2 SYGVNS come from the germline V gene. Trimming cost V 5 bases and J 5 bases; bases outside gene matches: 12. The CDR3 DNA reads TGTGCCAGCAGTCCCGCGGGGCTAGCGGGTTTAGATACGCAGTATTTT. Protein product: CASSPAGLAGLDTQYF.

This chain links TRBV2 with TRBJ2-7; 12 bases map to TRBD2. V dropped 4 bases and J dropped 2; count of bases not matched to a gene: 9. The CDR3 contains 17 residues. Per the germline V gene, CDR1 is SNHLY and CDR2 is FYNNEI. The CDR3 loop is CASSGASGRAAAYEQYF. In DNA, the CDR3 is TGTGCCAGCAGTGGGGCTAGCGGGAGGGCCGCAGCCTACGAGCAGTACTTC.

The chain combines TRBV9 with TRBJ2-3; tentative D call: TRBD2 (6 bases). V was trimmed by 3 bases and J by 2 bases, leaving 13 bases between them. CDR3 length: 15 amino acids. The germline gives CDR1 SGDLS, CDR2 YYNGEE. As DNA, the CDR3 is TGTGCCAGCAGCGGGGACTCTACGTTCACAGATACGCAGTATTTT. Encoded protein: CASSGDSTFTDTQYF.

The V call is TRBV6-1, the J call TRBJ2-7, with 7 bases identical to TRBD1. V dropped 3 bases and J dropped 5; count of bases not matched to a gene: 13. The germline V gene has CDR1 MNHNS and CDR2 SASEGT. The length of the CDR3 is 16 residues. CDR3 in amino acids: CASSEARDRVDDEQYF. In DNA, the CDR3 is TGTGCCAGCAGTGAGGCACGAGACAGGGTGGACGACGAGCAGTACTTC.

The chain uses TRBV9 and TRBJ2-3, with D possibly being TRBD2 (5 bases). Germline values: CDR1 SGDLS, CDR2 YYNGEE. The CDR3 contains 11 residues. Between the trimmed V and J ends, which lost 0 bases and 13 bases, there was a span of 9 bases. The CDR3, as DNA: TGTGCCAGCAGCGTAGCTGGGAGAAAGTATTTT. Translating it yields CASSVAGRKYF.